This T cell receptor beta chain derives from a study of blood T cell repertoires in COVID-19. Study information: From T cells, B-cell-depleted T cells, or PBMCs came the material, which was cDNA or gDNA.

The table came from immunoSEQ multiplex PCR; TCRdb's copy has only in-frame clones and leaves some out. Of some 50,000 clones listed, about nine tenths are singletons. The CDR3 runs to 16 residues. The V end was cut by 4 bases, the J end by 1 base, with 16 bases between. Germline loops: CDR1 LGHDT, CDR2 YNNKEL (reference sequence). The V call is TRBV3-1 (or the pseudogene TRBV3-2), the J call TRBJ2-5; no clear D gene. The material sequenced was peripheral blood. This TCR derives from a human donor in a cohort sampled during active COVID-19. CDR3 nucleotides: TGTGCCAGCAGCCTTTACAGTATCCTTAGCCAAGAGACCCAGTACTTC. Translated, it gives CASSLYSILSQETQYF.